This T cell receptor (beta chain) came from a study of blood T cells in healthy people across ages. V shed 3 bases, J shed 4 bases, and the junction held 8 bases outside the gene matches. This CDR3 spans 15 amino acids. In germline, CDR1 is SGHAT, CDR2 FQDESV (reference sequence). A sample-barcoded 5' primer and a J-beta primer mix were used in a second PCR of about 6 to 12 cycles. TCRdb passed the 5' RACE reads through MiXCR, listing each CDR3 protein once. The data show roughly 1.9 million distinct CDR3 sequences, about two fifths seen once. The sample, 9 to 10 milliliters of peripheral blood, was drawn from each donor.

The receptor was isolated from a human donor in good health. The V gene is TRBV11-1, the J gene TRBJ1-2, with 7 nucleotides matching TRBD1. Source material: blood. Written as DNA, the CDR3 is TGTGCCAGCAGCTTCGACAGGGATCTGGGCTATGGCTACACCTTC. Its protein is CASSFDRDLGYGYTF.